Listed below are T cell receptor beta chains from one sample, sequenced in a study of low-dose radiotherapy and immunotherapy resistance in tumors. MiXCR was run by TCRdb on the reads, yielding one entry per CDR3 protein. This repertoire shows tens of thousands of distinct CDR3 sequences, around 27% found once; its top ten account for under 7%. Sequences were derived from PBMCs, sampled before treatment. Every receptor here comes from a male donor with rectosigmoid adenocarcinoma. Each CDR3 is given with its conserved first and last residue. The order of the fields is V gene, clone size, D gene, J gene, CDR3 protein, CDR3 DNA. D genes are given only for firm matches. Only part of the rows carry a size: once, few, many, or a class if the clone is expanded.

>TRBV11-2|-|-|TRBJ2-2
CASRVVEGGELFF
TGTGCCAGCAGGGTAGTGGAGGGCGGGGAGCTGTTTTTT
>TRBV28|medium-sized|-|TRBJ2-5
CASSSLATGLAETQYF
TGTGCCAGCAGTTCCTTAGCGACAGGACTCGCGGAGACCCAGTACTTC
>TRBV24-1|-|-|TRBJ2-1
CATSDFTAGAGYNEQFF
TGTGCCACCAGTGATTTCACGGCAGGGGCGGGGTACAATGAGCAGTTCTTC
>TRBV11-1|-|-|TRBJ2-5
CASSLGSRWIIETQYF
TGTGCCAGCAGCTTGGGGAGTCGTTGGATAATAGAGACTCAGTACTTC
>TRBV24-1|many|-|TRBJ2-2
CATSRSGLKNNTGELFF
TGTGCCACCAGTCGGAGCGGACTAAAAAACAACACCGGGGAGCTGTTTTTT
>TRBV27|-|-|TRBJ2-1
CATGPSSGEQFF
TGTGCCACCGGACCCTCGTCGGGCGAGCAGTTCTTC
>TRBV19|many|TRBD1|TRBJ2-7
CASIPRRDRESEQYF
TGTGCCAGCATTCCACGCCGGGACAGGGAATCCGAGCAGTACTTC
>TRBV7-2|many|-|TRBJ2-3
CASSWAGLTDTQYF
TGTGCCAGCAGTTGGGCGGGTCTAACAGATACGCAGTATTTT
>TRBV27|once|TRBD1|TRBJ2-2
CASSRAGGSGELFF
TGTGCCAGCAGTCGGGCAGGGGGATCCGGGGAGCTGTTTTTT
>TRBV6-1|many|TRBD1|TRBJ2-7
CASSVSRGQYEQYF
TGTGCCAGCAGTGTGTCCAGGGGGCAGTACGAGCAGTACTTC
>TRBV5-4|-|-|TRBJ2-2
CASSPGVATGELFF
TGTGCCAGCAGCCCTGGTGTGGCCACCGGGGAGCTGTTTTTT
>TRBV6-6|many|-|TRBJ2-2
CASIRGITGELFF
TGTGCCAGCATAAGGGGGATTACCGGGGAGCTGTTTTTT
>TRBV9|many|-|TRBJ2-6
CASSVGGGSGANVLTF
TGTGCCAGCAGCGTAGGGGGAGGCTCTGGGGCCAACGTCCTGACTTTC
>TRBV11-2|-|-|TRBJ2-7
CASSLGHRTASSYEQYF
TGTGCCAGCAGCTTAGGTCATAGGACAGCGAGCTCCTACGAGCAGTACTTC
>TRBV28|-|-|TRBJ1-5
CASSFRTQPQHF
TGTGCCAGCAGTTTCCGTACACAGCCCCAGCATTTT
>TRBV12-3/TRBV12-4|many|-|TRBJ2-3
CASSLSSGDTQYF
TGTGCCAGCAGTCTCTCGAGTGGCGATACGCAGTATTTT
>TRBV7-8|many|-|TRBJ1-6
CASSLAGGEGTGGIESPLHF
TGTGCCAGCAGCTTAGCCGGGGGGGAGGGGACCGGCGGGATAGAGTCACCCCTCCACTTT
>TRBV12-3/TRBV12-4|many|TRBD2|TRBJ2-1
CASSFSPTSGSDRQFF
TGTGCCAGCAGTTTCTCCCCGACTAGCGGGAGTGATAGGCAGTTCTTC
>TRBV29-1|-|TRBD1|TRBJ1-1
CSVVDGTGFEAFF
TGCAGCGTTGTCGACGGGACAGGGTTTGAAGCTTTCTTT
>TRBV28|many|-|TRBJ2-4
CASSFSHRDVIQYF
TGTGCCAGCAGCTTTTCCCACAGGGATGTCATTCAGTACTTC
>TRBV7-2|many|TRBD1|TRBJ1-1
CASNRDRLTEAFF
TGTGCCAGCAACCGGGACAGGCTCACTGAAGCTTTCTTT
>TRBV12-3/TRBV12-4|many|TRBD2|TRBJ2-5
CASSPGTGGTQYF
TGTGCCAGCAGTCCCGGGACGGGGGGGACCCAGTACTTC
>TRBV6-8|-|TRBD2|TRBJ2-3
CASSEASGRALYF
TGTGCCAGCAGTGAGGCTAGCGGGAGGGCCCTGTATTTT
>TRBV6-2/TRBV6-3|many|-|TRBJ1-5
CASSYHPGSLGQPQHF
TGTGCCAGCAGTTATCACCCCGGGTCCCTGGGCCAGCCCCAGCATTTT
>TRBV18|many|TRBD2|TRBJ2-3
CASSPRVAGTGTDTQYF
TGTGCCAGCTCACCTCGGGTAGCGGGAACGGGAACAGATACGCAGTATTTT
>TRBV19|many|-|TRBJ1-1
CASSYGRTEAFF
TGTGCCAGTAGTTACGGAAGAACTGAAGCTTTCTTT
>TRBV7-2|many|-|TRBJ2-7
CASSLGYLFYEQYF
TGTGCCAGCAGCTTAGGTTATCTTTTCTACGAGCAGTACTTC
>TRBV20-1|many|-|TRBJ2-2
CSARAISLAHTGELFF
TGCAGTGCTAGAGCCATTTCGCTAGCGCACACCGGGGAGCTGTTTTTT
>TRBV12-3/TRBV12-4|many|TRBD1|TRBJ2-3
CASSFDRAGGDTQYF
TGTGCCAGCAGTTTTGACAGGGCGGGTGGAGATACGCAGTATTTT
>TRBV6-2/TRBV6-3|many|-|TRBJ1-4
CASSSSLNEKLFF
TGTGCCAGCAGTTCCTCCCTCAATGAAAAACTGTTTTTT
>TRBV20-1|few|-|TRBJ1-2
CSAGAGTVTNYGYTF
TGCAGTGCTGGAGCCGGGACCGTTACTAACTATGGCTACACCTTC
>TRBV13|many|-|TRBJ1-4
CASSLGGREKLFF
TGTGCCAGCAGCTTAGGAGGACGGGAAAAACTGTTTTTT
>TRBV12-3/TRBV12-4|many|TRBD2|TRBJ2-2
CASTIGTSGNAGELFF
TGTGCCAGCACTATAGGGACTAGCGGGAATGCCGGGGAGCTGTTTTTT
>TRBV5-1|-|-|TRBJ1-5
CASSLAPHEPQHF
TGCGCCAGCAGCTTGGCTCCTCACGAGCCCCAGCATTTT
>TRBV28|many|-|TRBJ1-4
CATTWLMDEKLFF
TGTGCCACCACATGGCTTATGGATGAAAAACTGTTTTTT
>TRBV24-1|many|-|TRBJ2-5
CATSDLSAGKETQYF
TGTGCCACCAGTGATTTGTCTGCAGGGAAAGAGACCCAGTACTTC
>TRBV29-1|many|-|TRBJ2-4
CSVEQGIQYF
TGCAGCGTTGAACAGGGGATTCAGTACTTC
>TRBV6-6|-|-|TRBJ1-4
CASSYRYNEKLFF
TGTGCCAGCAGTTATAGGTATAATGAAAAACTGTTTTTT
>TRBV29-1|many|TRBD2|TRBJ2-7
CSVRAGVAEQYF
TGCAGCGTTCGAGCGGGAGTTGCCGAGCAGTACTTC
>TRBV28|many|-|TRBJ2-3
CASSSRMADTQYF
TGTGCCAGCAGTTCCCGAATGGCAGATACGCAGTATTTT
>TRBV7-3|many|-|TRBJ2-3
CASSRRAASSTDTQYF
TGTGCCAGCAGCCGTAGGGCGGCCTCTAGCACAGATACGCAGTATTTT
>TRBV28|-|TRBD2|TRBJ2-1
CASFGSGTKQFF
TGTGCCAGCTTTGGTAGCGGGACCAAGCAGTTCTTC
>TRBV6-2/TRBV6-3|-|-|TRBJ1-4
CASSSSLPRQLREKLFF
TGTGCCAGCAGTTCCTCATTACCTAGACAGCTGAGGGAAAAACTGTTTTTT
>TRBV24-1|many|-|TRBJ1-1
CATSDSGAGGTEAFF
TGTGCCACCAGTGACTCGGGGGCAGGAGGGACTGAAGCTTTCTTT
>TRBV7-9|many|-|TRBJ1-6
CASSADLGHSPLHF
TGTGCCAGCAGCGCAGACCTTGGACATTCACCCCTCCACTTT
>TRBV6-2/TRBV6-3|many|-|TRBJ2-2
CASTRTGGATNTGELFF
TGTGCCAGCACCCGAACCGGAGGGGCGACGAACACCGGGGAGCTGTTTTTT
>TRBV2|-|-|TRBJ1-6
CASSERYNSPLHF
TGTGCCAGCAGTGAGAGGTATAATTCACCCCTCCACTTT
>TRBV7-2|many|TRBD1|TRBJ2-7
CASSFEKTGGASEQYF
TGTGCCAGCAGCTTTGAAAAGACAGGGGGCGCGTCCGAGCAGTACTTC
>TRBV27|once|-|TRBJ1-2
CASRERGSYGYTF
TGTGCCAGCAGGGAAAGGGGATCCTATGGCTACACCTTC
>TRBV29-1|many|-|TRBJ1-5
CSVETDSNQPQHF
TGCAGCGTGGAGACGGATAGCAATCAGCCCCAGCATTTT